What follows describes a single T cell receptor beta chain. Its target is unknown. V lost 0 bases and J lost 4, with 10 bases in between. Germline V lookup: CDR1 DFQATT, CDR2 SNEGSKA (reference sequence). This CDR3 is 14 amino acids long. This record comes from a study of response to subunit inactivated influenza vaccine. The study's findings and limits: The authors offered the suggestion that each seasonal influenza vaccination recruits few new T cells.

TCRdb processed the RT-PCR reads anew with MiXCR; each CDR3 protein has one entry. The sample has 560,000 or so distinct CDR3 sequences; approximately 7.6% are singletons. The rearrangement uses TRBV20-1 and TRBJ2-1, with D unresolved. The origin of this receptor is a man in his fifties or sixties who received an inactivated influenza vaccine. Material: PBMCs from blood, obtained 23 months after vaccination. The CDR3 coding sequence is TGCAGTGCTAGAGATCTAAGCGATTACAATGAGCAGTTCTTC. Protein product: CSARDLSDYNEQFF.